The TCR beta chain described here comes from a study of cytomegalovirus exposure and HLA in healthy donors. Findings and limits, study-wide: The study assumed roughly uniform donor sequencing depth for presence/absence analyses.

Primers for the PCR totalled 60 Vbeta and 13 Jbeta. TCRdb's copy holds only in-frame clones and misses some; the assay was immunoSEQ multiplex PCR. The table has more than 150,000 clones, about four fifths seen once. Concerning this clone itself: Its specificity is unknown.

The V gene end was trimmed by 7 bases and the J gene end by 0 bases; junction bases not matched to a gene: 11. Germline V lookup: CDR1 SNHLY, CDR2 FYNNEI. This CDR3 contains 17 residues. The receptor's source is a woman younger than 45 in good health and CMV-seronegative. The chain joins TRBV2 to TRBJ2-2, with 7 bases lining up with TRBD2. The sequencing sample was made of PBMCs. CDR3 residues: CASTLRGSGPNTGELFF. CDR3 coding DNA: TGTGCCAGCACCCTACGCGGTAGCGGGCCGAACACCGGGGAGCTGTTTTTT.